Listed here is a single TCR beta chain. Other DNA sequences from this sample encode an identical CDR3 as well. The protocol was immunoSEQ multiplex PCR, while the TCRdb copy is restricted to in-frame clones and leaves out a portion. The data show fewer than 450,000 clones, almost 90% seen once. The data belong to a study of blood T cell repertoires in COVID-19. The length of the CDR3 is 13 residues. V shed 2 bases and J 2 bases; nucleotides not matched to a gene: 1. Germline V lookup: CDR1 SGHRS, CDR2 YFSETQ. The rearrangement joins TRBV5-1 to TRBJ2-7, with 7 bases identical to TRBD1. Source material: peripheral blood. The TCR originated in a woman in her 70s with COVID-19, enrolled during active disease. The CDR3 DNA reads TGCGCCAGCAGCTTAGACAGGGCCTACGAGCAGTACTTC. It translates to CASSLDRAYEQYF. Drawing the rest from reference TRBV5-1 and TRBJ2-7, the complete variable domain is KAGVTQTPRYLIKTRGQQVTLSCSPISGHRSVSWYQQTPGQGLQFLFEYFSETQRNKGNFPGRFSGRQFSNSRSEMNVSTLELGDSALYLCASSLDRAYEQYFGPGTRLTVT.